This T cell receptor (beta chain) was sequenced during a study of identical twins. A remark on this clonotype: Its antigen is currently unknown.

Study-level results: There is a chance that invariant MAIT and iNKT cells partially muddied zero-insertion analyses.

The CDR3 contains 20 residues. From germline, CDR1 is SGHTS and CDR2 YDEGEE. Germline trimming cut 4 bases from V and 2 bases from J; bases unmatched to any gene: 13. TCRdb reprocessed the 5' RACE reads with MiXCR, giving one entry per CDR3 protein. The sample includes some 500,000 distinct CDR3 sequences, over 8.5% seen only once; the top ten take roughly 3%. The sample also formed part of further work on yellow fever vaccine responses in identical twins.

Sequenced sample: PBMCs. The receptor comes from a woman between 18 and 29 years old in good health. This chain links TRBV5-8 with TRBJ2-6; 12 bases match TRBD1. The CDR3 nucleotides read TGTGCCAGCAGCAACCCCGGGACAGGGGGCTCGATGACTGGGGCCAACGTCCTGACTTTC. It encodes CASSNPGTGGSMTGANVLTF.